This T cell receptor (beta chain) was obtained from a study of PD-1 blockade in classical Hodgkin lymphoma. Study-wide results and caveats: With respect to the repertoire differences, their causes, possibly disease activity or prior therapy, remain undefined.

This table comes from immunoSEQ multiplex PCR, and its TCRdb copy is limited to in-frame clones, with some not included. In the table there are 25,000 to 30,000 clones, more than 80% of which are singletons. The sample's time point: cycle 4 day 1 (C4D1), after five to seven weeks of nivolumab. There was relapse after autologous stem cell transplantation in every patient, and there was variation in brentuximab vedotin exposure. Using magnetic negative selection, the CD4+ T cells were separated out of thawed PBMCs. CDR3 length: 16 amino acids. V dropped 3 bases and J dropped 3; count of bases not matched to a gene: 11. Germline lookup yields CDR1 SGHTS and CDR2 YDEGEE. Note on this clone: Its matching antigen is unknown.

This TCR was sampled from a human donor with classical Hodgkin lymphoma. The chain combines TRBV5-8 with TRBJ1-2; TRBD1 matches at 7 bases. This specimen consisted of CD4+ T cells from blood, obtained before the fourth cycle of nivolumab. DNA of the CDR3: TGTGCCAGCAGCTGGGGAAAGGGGGCTAAGGACTATGGCTACACCTTC. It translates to CASSWGKGAKDYGYTF. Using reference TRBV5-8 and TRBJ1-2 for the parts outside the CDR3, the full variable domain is EAGVTQSPTHLIKTRGQQATLRCSPISGHTSVYWYQQALGLGLQFLLWYDEGEERNRGNFPPRFSGRQFPNYSSELNVNALELEDSALYLCASSWGKGAKDYGYTFGSGTRLTVV.